This T cell receptor (beta chain) was observed in a study of human CD8 memory T cell subsets. Investigators built TCR beta libraries using UMI-labeled 5' RACE. TCRdb derives one entry per CDR3 protein from the 5' RACE reads, leaving out DNA. The sample has about 10,000 distinct CDR3 sequences; the top ten hold roughly 9%. This CDR3 spans 16 amino acids. Germline values: CDR1 SGHKS, CDR2 YYEKEE (reference sequence). This chain links TRBV5-5 with TRBJ2-1; the TRBD1 assignment by TCRdb is unverifiable without DNA. This clonotype originated in a human donor in good health. Sample: CD8+ stem-like memory T cells (TSCM and TCM) sorted from PBMCs. Subset noted: stem-like memory CD8 T cells (TSTEM), CCR7+ PD-1- TIGIT-. The CDR3 sequence: CASSGGQGAFYNEQFF.